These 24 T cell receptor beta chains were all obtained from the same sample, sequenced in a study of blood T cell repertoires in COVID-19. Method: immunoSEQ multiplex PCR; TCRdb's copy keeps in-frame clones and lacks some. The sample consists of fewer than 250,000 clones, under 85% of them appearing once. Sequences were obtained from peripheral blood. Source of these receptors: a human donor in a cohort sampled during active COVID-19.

CDR3 sequence: CASSVAWTGDNEQFF. In DNA form, the CDR3 reads TGTGCCAGCAGCGTAGCCTGGACAGGCGACAATGAGCAGTTCTTC. The chain carries TRBV9 and TRBJ2-1, with 7 positions matching TRBD1. This CDR3 region has 15 residues. Germline CDR1 and CDR2: SGDLS and YYNGEE. J was trimmed by 5 bases and V by 0 bases; bases with no gene match: 5.

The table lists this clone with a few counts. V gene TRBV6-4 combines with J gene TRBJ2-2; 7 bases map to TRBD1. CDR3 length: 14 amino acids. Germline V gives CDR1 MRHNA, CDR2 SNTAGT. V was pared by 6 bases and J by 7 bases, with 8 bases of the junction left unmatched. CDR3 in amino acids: CASRGQASVGELFF. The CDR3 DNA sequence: TGTGCCAGCAGAGGACAGGCTAGTGTCGGGGAGCTGTTTTTT.

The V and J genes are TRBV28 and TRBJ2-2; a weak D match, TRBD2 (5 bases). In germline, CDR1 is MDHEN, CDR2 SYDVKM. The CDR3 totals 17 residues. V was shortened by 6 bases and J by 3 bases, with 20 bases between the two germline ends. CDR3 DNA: TGTGCCAGCAGCCCCAAGCTCTTTGTTAGCGACACCGGGGAGCTGTTTTTT. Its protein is CASSPKLFVSDTGELFF.

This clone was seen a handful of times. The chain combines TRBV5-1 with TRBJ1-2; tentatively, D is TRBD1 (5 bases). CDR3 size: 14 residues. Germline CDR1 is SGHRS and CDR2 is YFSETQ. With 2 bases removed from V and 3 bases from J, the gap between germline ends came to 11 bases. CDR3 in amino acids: CASSLGGQDYGYTF. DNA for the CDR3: TGCGCCAGCAGCTTAGGCGGACAAGACTATGGCTACACCTTC.

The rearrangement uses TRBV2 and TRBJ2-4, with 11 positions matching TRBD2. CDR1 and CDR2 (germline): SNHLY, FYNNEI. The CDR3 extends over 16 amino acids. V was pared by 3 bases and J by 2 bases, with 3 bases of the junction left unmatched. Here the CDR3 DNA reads TGTGCCAGCAGTGACCGACTAGCGGGAACCAAAAACATTCAGTACTTC. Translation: CASSDRLAGTKNIQYF.

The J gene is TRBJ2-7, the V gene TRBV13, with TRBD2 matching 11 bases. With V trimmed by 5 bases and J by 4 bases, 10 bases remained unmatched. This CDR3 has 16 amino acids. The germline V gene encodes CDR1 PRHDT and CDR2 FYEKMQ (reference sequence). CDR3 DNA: TGTGCCAGCAGCCCGCTGGGTAGCGGGGGGGAGTACGAGCAGTACTTC. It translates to CASSPLGSGGEYEQYF.

The CDR3 is CATLREQKETQYF. CDR3 in DNA: TGTGCCACACTCCGGGAACAGAAGGAGACCCAGTACTTC. The rearrangement uses TRBV2 and TRBJ2-5; TRBD2 is a possible D gene (5 bases). Trimming left V 10 bases short and J 5 bases short, with 17 bases between. In germline, CDR1 is SNHLY, CDR2 FYNNEI. The CDR3 is made up of 13 amino acids.

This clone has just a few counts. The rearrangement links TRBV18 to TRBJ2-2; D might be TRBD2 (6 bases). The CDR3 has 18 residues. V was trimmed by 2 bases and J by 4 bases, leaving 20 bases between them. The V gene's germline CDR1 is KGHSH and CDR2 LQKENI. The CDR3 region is CASSPKMVGGTVTGELFF. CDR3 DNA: TGTGCCAGCTCACCAAAAATGGTAGGCGGGACGGTCACCGGGGAGCTGTTTTTT. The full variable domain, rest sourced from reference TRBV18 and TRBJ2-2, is NAGVMQNPRHLVRRRGQEARLRCSPMKGHSHVYWYRQLPEEGLKFMVYLQKENIIDESGMPKERFSAEFPKEGPSILRIQQVVRGDSAAYFCASSPKMVGGTVTGELFFGEGSRLTVL.

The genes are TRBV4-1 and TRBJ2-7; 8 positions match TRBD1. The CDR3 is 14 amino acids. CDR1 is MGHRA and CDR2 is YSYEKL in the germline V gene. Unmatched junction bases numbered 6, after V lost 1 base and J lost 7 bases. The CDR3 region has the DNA TGCGCCAGCAGCCAAGGACAGGGGCAAGAAGAGCAGTACTTC. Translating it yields CASSQGQGQEEQYF.

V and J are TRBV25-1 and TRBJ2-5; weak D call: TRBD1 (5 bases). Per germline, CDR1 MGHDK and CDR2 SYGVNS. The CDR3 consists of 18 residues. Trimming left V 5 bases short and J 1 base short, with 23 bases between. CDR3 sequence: CASSLLPGQRSSQETQYF. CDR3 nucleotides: TGTGCCAGCAGTCTACTTCCAGGGCAAAGGTCCTCCCAAGAGACCCAGTACTTC.

In DNA, the CDR3 is TGTGCCTGGAGTGTACGAGGGGGGACAGGGAGTGAAGTGAGAGGCTACACCTTC. It encodes CAWSVRGGTGSEVRGYTF. This chain connects TRBV30 to TRBJ1-2, with 9 bases that match TRBD1. CDR3 size: 18 residues. The V gene end was trimmed by 0 bases and the J gene end by 8 bases; junction bases not matched to a gene: 19. CDR1 GTSNPN and CDR2 SVGIG come from the germline V gene (reference sequence).

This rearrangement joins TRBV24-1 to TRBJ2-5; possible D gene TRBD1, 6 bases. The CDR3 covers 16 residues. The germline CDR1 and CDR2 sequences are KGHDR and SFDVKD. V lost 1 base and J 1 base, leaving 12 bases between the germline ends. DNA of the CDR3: TGTGCCACCAGTGATTTACGTACAGGGCCCCAAGAGACCCAGTACTTC. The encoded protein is CATSDLRTGPQETQYF.

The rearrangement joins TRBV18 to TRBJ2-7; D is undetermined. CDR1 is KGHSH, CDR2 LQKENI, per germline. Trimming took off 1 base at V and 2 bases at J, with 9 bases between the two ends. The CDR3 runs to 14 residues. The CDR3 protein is CASSPQGGAYEQYF. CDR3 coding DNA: TGTGCCAGCTCACCACAAGGCGGAGCCTACGAGCAGTACTTC.

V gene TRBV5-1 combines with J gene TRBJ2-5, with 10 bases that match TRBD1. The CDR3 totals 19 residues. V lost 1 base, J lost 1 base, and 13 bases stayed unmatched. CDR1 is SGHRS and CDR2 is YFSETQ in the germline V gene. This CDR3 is CASSLPEVPGQGFQETQYF. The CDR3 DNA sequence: TGCGCCAGCAGCTTGCCCGAAGTACCGGGACAGGGGTTCCAAGAGACCCAGTACTTC.

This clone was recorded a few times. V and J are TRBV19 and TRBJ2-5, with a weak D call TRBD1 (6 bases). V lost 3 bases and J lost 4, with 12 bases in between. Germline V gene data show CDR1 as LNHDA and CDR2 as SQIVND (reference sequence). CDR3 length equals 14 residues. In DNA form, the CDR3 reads TGTGCCAGTAGTATCAAACAGGGTTCAGAGACCCAGTACTTC. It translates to CASSIKQGSETQYF.

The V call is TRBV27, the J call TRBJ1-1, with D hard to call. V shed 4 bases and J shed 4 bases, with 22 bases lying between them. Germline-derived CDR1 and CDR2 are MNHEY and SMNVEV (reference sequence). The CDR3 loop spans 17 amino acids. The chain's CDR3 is CASSSFRSPPSGTEAFF. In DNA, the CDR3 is TGTGCCAGCAGTTCATTTAGGAGTCCGCCGAGCGGCACTGAAGCTTTCTTT.

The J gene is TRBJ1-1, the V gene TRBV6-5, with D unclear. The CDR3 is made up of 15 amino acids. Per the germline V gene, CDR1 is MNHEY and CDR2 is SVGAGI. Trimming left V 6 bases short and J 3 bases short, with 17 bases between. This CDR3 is CASSRGTLGDTEAFF. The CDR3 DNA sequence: TGTGCCAGCAGCCGGGGTACCCTTGGGGACACTGAAGCTTTCTTT.

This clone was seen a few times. CDR3 sequence reads: CASRNDRYYGYTF. For the CDR3, the DNA is TGTGCCAGCAGAAACGACAGATACTATGGCTACACCTTC. J is TRBJ1-2 and V is TRBV6-5, with a weak D call TRBD1 (5 bases). The V and J ends lost 6 bases and 3 bases respectively, with 11 bases between them. The CDR3 extends over 13 amino acids. CDR1 is MNHEY and CDR2 is SVGAGI in the germline V gene.

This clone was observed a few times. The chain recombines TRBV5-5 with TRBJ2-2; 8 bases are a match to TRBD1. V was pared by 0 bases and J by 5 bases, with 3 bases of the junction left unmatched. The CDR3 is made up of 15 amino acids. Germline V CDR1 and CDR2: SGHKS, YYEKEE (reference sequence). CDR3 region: CASSLVGTGTGELFF. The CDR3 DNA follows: TGTGCCAGCAGCTTGGTGGGGACAGGAACCGGGGAGCTGTTTTTT.

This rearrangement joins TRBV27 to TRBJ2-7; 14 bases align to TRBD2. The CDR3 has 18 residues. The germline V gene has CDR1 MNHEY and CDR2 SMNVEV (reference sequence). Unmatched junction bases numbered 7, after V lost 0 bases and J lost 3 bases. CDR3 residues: CASSLSGLAGGSGYEQYF. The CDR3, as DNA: TGTGCCAGCAGTTTATCCGGACTAGCGGGAGGATCAGGCTACGAGCAGTACTTC.

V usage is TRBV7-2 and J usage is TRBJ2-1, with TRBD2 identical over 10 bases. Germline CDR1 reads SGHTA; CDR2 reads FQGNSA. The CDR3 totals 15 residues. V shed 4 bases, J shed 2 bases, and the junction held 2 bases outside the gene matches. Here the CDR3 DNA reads TGTGCCAGCAGCTCACTAGCGGGGCCCTACAATGAGCAGTTCTTC. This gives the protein CASSSLAGPYNEQFF.

In DNA, the CDR3 is TGTGCCACCAGCGCTCACCGACAGGGGGGGGCTGAAGCTTTCTTT. Its protein product is CATSAHRQGGAEAFF. The chain carries TRBV15 and TRBJ1-1, with 9 bases identical to TRBD1. The CDR3 covers 15 residues. CDR1 and CDR2 (germline): LNHNV, YYDKDF (reference sequence). The trim removed 5 bases at V and 6 bases at J, leaving 10 bases unmatched.

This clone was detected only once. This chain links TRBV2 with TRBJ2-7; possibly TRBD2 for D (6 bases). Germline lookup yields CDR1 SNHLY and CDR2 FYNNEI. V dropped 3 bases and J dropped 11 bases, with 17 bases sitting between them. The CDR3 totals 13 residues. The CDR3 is CASSEILKREEYF. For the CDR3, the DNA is TGTGCCAGCAGTGAGATCCTTAAGAGGGAGGAGTACTTC.

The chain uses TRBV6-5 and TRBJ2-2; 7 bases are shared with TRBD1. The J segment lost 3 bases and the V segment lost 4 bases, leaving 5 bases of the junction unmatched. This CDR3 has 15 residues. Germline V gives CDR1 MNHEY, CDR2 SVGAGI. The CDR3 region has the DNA TGTGCCAGCAGTTTTACAGGGGTTGACACCGGGGAGCTGTTTTTT. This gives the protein CASSFTGVDTGELFF.